This entry lists 11 T cell receptor beta chains sequenced from one sample in a study of technical replicates of blood from several donors. Only in-frame clones appear in the TCRdb table, and some are missing; sequencing was by immunoSEQ multiplex PCR. This sample yields 85,000 to 100,000 clones, of which roughly 96% are seen a single time; around 0.26% belongs to the top ten. The sequenced material came from T cells isolated from PBMCs. The receptor set was obtained from a human donor in good health.

This chain links TRBV7-9 with TRBJ2-7, with D possibly TRBD2 on 7 matching bases. The V gene lost 10 bases and the J gene lost 6 bases, with 28 bases spanning the gap. CDR3 size: 16 residues. Germline CDR1 reads SEHNR; CDR2 reads FQNEAQ (reference sequence). The CDR3 sequence is CAMGGAVRQDLGEQYF. CDR3 DNA sequence: TGTGCCATGGGGGGGGCCGTGAGACAGGACTTGGGCGAGCAGTACTTC.

This clone showed up just once. The chain employs TRBV19 and TRBJ2-3; 7 bases are a match to TRBD2. The V gene's germline CDR1 is LNHDA and CDR2 SQIVND (reference sequence). V was clipped by 7 bases and J by 4 bases; unmatched bases: 8. The CDR3 loop spans 14 amino acids. Here the CDR3 reads CASTSGEGADTQYF. In DNA, the CDR3 is TGTGCCAGTACCTCGGGGGAGGGCGCAGATACGCAGTATTTT.

This chain links TRBV10-1 with TRBJ2-5; 9 bases are shared with TRBD1. V gave up 2 bases and J gave up 5 bases; unmatched junction bases: 18. This CDR3 is 19 amino acids long. Germline V gene data show CDR1 as WNHNN and CDR2 as SYGVQD (reference sequence). The CDR3 DNA follows: TGCGCCAGCAGTGAGCACCCAGGACAGGGGATCGCCGAGAGGGAGACCCAGTACTTC. It is translated as CASSEHPGQGIAERETQYF.

The chain couples TRBV7-6 to TRBJ1-1; D might be TRBD1 (6 bases). The CDR3 contains 14 residues. The germline V gene has CDR1 SGHVS and CDR2 FNYEAQ. Trimming stripped 7 bases from V and 1 base from J, with 13 bases between. CDR3 protein: CASMLQGPNTEAFF. DNA for the CDR3: TGTGCCAGCATGCTACAGGGTCCGAACACTGAAGCTTTCTTT.

CDR3 sequence reads: CASSPRDRGYGYTF. The CDR3 DNA is TGTGCCAGCAGTCCCCGGGACAGGGGTTATGGCTACACCTTC. This chain links TRBV27 with TRBJ1-2; 10 positions match TRBD1. V shed 5 bases and J 5 bases; nucleotides not matched to a gene: 5. Germline CDR1 reads MNHEY; CDR2 reads SMNVEV (reference sequence). The CDR3 extends over 14 amino acids.

The chain carries TRBV7-9 and TRBJ2-1; D perhaps matches TRBD1 (5 bases). This CDR3 has 16 amino acids. CDR1 SEHNR and CDR2 FQNEAQ come from the germline V gene (reference sequence). V lost 5 bases, J lost 4 bases, and 18 bases lay in between. The CDR3 region is CASSRNNAPGYNEQFF. The CDR3 bases are TGTGCCAGCAGCCGGAATAACGCCCCAGGGTACAATGAGCAGTTCTTC.

The chain recombines TRBV10-3 with TRBJ1-4, with 7 nucleotides matching TRBD1. The trim removed 5 bases at V and 0 bases at J, leaving 3 bases unmatched. The CDR3 loop spans 15 amino acids. CDR1 ENHRY and CDR2 SYGVKD come from the germline V gene. The CDR3 here is CAISKTGATNEKLFF. CDR3 bases: TGTGCCATCAGTAAAACAGGGGCAACTAATGAAAAACTGTTTTTT.

V gene TRBV19 combines with J gene TRBJ2-7; TRBD1 matches 8 bases. The CDR3 sequence is 15 residues long. V lost 4 bases and J lost 0; bases outside the gene matches: 5. Per germline, CDR1 LNHDA and CDR2 SQIVND (reference sequence). In nucleotides, the CDR3 is TGTGCCAGTAGTAGAGGGACAGGCCTCTCCTACGAGCAGTACTTC. Translation gives CASSRGTGLSYEQYF.

The rearrangement joins TRBV2 to TRBJ1-6, with 7 bases fitting TRBD1. The germline CDR1 and CDR2 sequences are SNHLY and FYNNEI. CDR3 length: 14 residues. V was clipped by 6 bases and J by 7 bases; unmatched bases: 6. In DNA form, the CDR3 reads TGTGCCAGCAGCTCGACAGGGCGAAATTCACCCCTCCACTTT. This gives the protein CASSSTGRNSPLHF.

The J gene is TRBJ2-7, the V gene TRBV28; a possible D gene is TRBD1 (6 bases). Trimming took 10 bases from V and 1 from J, leaving 20 bases between them. Germline-derived CDR1 and CDR2 are MDHEN and SYDVKM. The CDR3 consists of 15 residues. The CDR3 sequence: CANSPSAGVSYEQYF. Here the CDR3 DNA reads TGTGCCAATTCGCCCTCGGCAGGGGTGTCCTACGAGCAGTACTTC.

The chain carries TRBV10-3 and TRBJ1-2; D unclear. CDR1 is ENHRY, CDR2 SYGVKD, per germline. V gave up 0 bases and J gave up 4 bases, with 15 bases separating them. There are 16 residues in the CDR3. Here the CDR3 reads CAISESQTLNAYGYTF. As DNA, the CDR3 is TGTGCCATCAGTGAGTCCCAGACTCTCAACGCCTATGGCTACACCTTC.